This T cell receptor (beta chain) was profiled in a study of breast tumors, draining lymph nodes, adjacent tissues. Study observations and caveats: Tumor repertoires ranked between lymph nodes and nontumor tissue in diversity, with V and J gene preferences.

TCRdb reprocessed the multiplex PCR reads via MiXCR and lists one record per CDR3 protein. Seen here are 26,000 or so distinct CDR3 sequences, roughly 20% observed once, and the top ten hold 13%. This clonotype showed up many times. Its antigen is as yet unknown. This CDR3 is built from 12 residues. Germline CDR1 SNHLY, CDR2 FYNNEI. Trimming removed 3 bases from V and 8 bases from J, with 8 bases in between. The TCR originated in a female donor with breast cancer. Some clones in this sample may be carry-over from other donors' samples. The sequencing input was breast tumor tissue. The chain combines TRBV2 with TRBJ2-1; no clear D. The CDR3 coding sequence is TGTGCCAGCAGTGATTCGTTTGATGAGCAGTTCTTC. Amino acids: CASSDSFDEQFF.